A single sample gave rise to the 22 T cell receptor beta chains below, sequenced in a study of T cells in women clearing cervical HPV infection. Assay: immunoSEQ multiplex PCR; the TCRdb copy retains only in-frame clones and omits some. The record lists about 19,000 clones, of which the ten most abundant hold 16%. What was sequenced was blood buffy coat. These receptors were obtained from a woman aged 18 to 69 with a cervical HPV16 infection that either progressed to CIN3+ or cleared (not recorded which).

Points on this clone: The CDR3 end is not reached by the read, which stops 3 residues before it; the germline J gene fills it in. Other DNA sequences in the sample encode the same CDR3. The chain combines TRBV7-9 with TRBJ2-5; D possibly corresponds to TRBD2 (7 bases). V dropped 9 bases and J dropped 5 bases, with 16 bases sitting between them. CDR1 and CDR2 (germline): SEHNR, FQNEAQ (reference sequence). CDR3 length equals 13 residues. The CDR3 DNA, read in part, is TGTGCCAGACAGGGAGGGGTAGAGGAGACC. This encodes CARQGGVEET. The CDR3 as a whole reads CARQGGVEETQYF.

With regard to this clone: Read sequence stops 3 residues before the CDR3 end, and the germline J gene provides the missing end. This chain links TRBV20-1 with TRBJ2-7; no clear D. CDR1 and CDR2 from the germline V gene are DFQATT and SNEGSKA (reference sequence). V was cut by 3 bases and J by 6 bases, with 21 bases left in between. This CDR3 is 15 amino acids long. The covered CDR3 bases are TGCAGTGCTAGCCGCAGAGTCCCCCCCATCTTCGAG. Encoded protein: CSASRRVPPIFE. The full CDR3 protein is CSASRRVPPIFEQYF.

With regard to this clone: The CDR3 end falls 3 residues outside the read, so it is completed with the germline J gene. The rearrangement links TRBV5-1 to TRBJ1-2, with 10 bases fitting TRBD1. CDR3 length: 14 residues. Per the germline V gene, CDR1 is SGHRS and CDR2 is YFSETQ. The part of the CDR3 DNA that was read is TGCGCCAGCAGCTATGACAGGGGGCAAGGGGGC. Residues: CASSYDRGQGG. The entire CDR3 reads CASSYDRGQGGYTF.

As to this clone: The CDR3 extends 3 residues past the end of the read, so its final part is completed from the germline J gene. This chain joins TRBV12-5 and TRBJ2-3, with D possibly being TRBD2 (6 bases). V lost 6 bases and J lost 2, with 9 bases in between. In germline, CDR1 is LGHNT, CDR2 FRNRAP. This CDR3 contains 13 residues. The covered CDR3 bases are TGTGCTAGTGGGGAGGGGAACACAGATACG. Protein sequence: CASGEGNTDT. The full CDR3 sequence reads CASGEGNTDTQYF.

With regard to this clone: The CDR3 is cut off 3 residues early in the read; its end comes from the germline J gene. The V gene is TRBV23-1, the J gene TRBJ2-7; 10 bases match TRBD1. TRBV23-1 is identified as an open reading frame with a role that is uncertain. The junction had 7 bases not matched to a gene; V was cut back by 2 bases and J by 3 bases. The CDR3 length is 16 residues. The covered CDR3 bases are TGCGCCAGCAGTCAACCAGATGACAGGGGGCTCTACGAG. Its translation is CASSQPDDRGLYE. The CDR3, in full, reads CASSQPDDRGLYEQYF.

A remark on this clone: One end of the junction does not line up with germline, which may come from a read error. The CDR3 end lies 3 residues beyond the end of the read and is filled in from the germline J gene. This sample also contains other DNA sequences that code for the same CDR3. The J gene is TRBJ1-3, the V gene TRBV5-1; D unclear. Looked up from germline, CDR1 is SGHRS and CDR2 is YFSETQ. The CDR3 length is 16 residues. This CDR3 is CASSLGGLNSGNTIYF. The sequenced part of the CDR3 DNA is TGCGCCAGCAGCTTGGGCGGGCTTAACTCTGGAAACACT.

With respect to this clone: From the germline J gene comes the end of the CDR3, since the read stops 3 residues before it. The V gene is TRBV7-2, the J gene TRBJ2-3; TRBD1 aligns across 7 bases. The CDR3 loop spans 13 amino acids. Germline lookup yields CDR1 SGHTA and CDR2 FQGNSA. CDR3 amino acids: CASSIDRAQPQYF. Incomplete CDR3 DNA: TGTGCCAGCAGCATCGACAGGGCTCAGCCG.

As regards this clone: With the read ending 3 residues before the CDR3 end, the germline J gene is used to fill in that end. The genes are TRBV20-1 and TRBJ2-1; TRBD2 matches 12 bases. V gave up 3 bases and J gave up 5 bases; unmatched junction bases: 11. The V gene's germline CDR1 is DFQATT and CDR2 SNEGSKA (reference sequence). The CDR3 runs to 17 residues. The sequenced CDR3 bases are TGCAGTGCTAGGGCCCTCCGACGACTAGCGGGAGACAATGAG. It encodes CSARALRRLAGDNE. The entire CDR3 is CSARALRRLAGDNEQFF.

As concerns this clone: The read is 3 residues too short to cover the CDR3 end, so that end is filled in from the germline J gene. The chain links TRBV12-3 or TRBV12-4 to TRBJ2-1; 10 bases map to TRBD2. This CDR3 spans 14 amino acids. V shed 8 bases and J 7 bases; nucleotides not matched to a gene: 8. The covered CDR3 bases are TGTGCCAGCTCAGCGGGGGGGGAATGGAATGAG. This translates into CASSAGGEWNE. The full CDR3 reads CASSAGGEWNEQFF.

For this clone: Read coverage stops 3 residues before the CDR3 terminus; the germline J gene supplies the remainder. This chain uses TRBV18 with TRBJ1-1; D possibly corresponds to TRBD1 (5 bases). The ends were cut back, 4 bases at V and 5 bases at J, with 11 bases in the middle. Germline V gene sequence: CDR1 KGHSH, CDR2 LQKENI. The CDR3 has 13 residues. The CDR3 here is CASSRGGGTEAFF. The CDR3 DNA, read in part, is TGTGCCAGCTCACGCGGGGGGGGGACTGAA.

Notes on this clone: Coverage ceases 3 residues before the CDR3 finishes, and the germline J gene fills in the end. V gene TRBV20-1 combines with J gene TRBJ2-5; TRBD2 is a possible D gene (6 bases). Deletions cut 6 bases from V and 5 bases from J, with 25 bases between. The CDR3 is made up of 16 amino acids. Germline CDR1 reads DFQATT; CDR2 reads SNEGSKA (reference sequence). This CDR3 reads CSAQLKLGGRKETQYF. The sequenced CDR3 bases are TGCAGTGCCCAGCTTAAGTTGGGGGGAAGGAAGGAGACC.

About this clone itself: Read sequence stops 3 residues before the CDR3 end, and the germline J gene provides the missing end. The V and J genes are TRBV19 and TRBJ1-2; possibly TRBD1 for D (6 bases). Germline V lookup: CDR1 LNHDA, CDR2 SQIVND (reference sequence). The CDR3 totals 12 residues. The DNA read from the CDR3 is TGTGCCAGTAGTCCCCGCGGGGGCGGC. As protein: CASSPRGGG. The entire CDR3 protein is CASSPRGGGYTF.

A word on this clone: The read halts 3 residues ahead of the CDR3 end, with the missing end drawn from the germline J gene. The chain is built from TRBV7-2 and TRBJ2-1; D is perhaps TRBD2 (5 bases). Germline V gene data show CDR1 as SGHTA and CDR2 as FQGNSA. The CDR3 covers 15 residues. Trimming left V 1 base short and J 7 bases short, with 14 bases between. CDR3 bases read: TGTGCCAGCAGCTTAGTAGCGCGGACCCGTAATGAG. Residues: CASSLVARTRNE. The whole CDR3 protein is CASSLVARTRNEQFF. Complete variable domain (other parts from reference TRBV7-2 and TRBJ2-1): GAGVSQSPSNKVTEKGKDVELRCDPISGHTALYWYRQSLGQGLEFLIYFQGNSAPDKSGLPSDRFSAERTGGSVSTLTIQRTQQEDSAVYLCASSLVARTRNEQFFGPGTRLTVL.

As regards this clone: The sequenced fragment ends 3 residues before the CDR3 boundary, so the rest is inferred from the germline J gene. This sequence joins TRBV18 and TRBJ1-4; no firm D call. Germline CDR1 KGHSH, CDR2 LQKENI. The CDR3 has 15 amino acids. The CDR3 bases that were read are TGTGCCAGCTCACCAGATAATCTCTGGGCCAACGTA. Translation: CASSPDNLWANV. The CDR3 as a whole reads CASSPDNLWANVLFF.

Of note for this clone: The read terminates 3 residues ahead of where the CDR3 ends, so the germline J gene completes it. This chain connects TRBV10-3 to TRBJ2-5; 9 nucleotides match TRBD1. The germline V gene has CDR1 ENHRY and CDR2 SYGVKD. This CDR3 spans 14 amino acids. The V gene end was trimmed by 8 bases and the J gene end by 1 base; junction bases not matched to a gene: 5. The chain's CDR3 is CAIGGQGTQETQYF. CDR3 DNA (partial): TGTGCCATCGGGGGACAGGGAACCCAAGAGACC.

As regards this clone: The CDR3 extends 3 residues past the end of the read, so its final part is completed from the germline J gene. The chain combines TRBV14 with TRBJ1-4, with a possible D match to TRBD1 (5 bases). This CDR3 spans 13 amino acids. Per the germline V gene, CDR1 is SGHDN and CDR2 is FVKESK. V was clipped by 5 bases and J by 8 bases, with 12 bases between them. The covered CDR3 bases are TGTGCCAGCAGCGGGCGTCGGGGGGAAAAA. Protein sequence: CASSGRRGEK. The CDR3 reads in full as CASSGRRGEKLFF. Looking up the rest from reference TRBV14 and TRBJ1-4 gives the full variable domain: EAGVTQFPSHSVIEKGQTVTLRCDPISGHDNLYWYRRVMGKEIKFLLHFVKESKQDESGMPNNRFLAERTGGTYSTLKVQPAELEDSGVYFCASSGRRGEKLFFGSGTQLSVL.

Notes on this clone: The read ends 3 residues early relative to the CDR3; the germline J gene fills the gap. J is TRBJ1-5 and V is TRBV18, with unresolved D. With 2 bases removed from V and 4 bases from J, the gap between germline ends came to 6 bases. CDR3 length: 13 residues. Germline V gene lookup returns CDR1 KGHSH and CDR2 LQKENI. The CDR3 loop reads CASSPSNNQPQHF. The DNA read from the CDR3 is TGTGCCAGCTCACCATCCAATAATCAGCCC.

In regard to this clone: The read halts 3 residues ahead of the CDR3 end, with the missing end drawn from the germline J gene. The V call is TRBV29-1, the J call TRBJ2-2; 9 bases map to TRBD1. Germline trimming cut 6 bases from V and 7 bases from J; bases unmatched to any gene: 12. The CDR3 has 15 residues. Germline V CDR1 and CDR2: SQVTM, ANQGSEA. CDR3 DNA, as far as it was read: TGCAGCGTCGGGTCGGGACAGGGTTTTATCGGGGAG. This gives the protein CSVGSGQGFIGE. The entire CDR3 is CSVGSGQGFIGELFF.

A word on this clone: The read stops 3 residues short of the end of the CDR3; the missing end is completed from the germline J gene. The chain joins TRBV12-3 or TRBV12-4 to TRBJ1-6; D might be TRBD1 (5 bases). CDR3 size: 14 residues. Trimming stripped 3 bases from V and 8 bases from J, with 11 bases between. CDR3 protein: CASSFWTQDSPLHF. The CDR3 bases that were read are TGTGCCAGCAGTTTCTGGACACAAGATTCACCC.

The sequenced part of the CDR3 DNA is TGTGCCAGCAGCTTGTTCAGGGCGGACACC. Encoded protein: CASSLFRADT. The entire CDR3 reads CASSLFRADTIYF. This chain uses TRBV5-6 with TRBJ1-3, with D tentatively TRBD1 (5 bases). The read falls 3 residues short of the CDR3 end, and the missing part is taken from the germline J gene. The CDR3 is 13 amino acids. Trimming cost V 1 base and J 8 bases, with 10 bases left between them. Germline V lookup: CDR1 SGHDT, CDR2 YYEEEE.

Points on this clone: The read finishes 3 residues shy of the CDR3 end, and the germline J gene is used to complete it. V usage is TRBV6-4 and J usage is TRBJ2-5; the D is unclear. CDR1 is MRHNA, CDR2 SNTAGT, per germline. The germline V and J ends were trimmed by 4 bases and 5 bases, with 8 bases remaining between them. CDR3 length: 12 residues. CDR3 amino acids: CASSAPGETQYF. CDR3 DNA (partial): TGTGCCAGCAGTGCCCCCGGGGAGACC.

This CDR3 is CASSQRAGPPNSPLHF. CDR3 DNA (partial): TGTGCCAGCAGCCAGAGGGCAGGGCCACCTAATTCACCC. The rearrangement uses TRBV7-6 and TRBJ1-6, with D perhaps matching TRBD1 (5 bases). The read terminates 3 residues before the CDR3 end, so the remaining end is supplied by the germline J gene. The V and J ends lost 5 bases and 6 bases respectively, with 17 bases between them. Germline V gene lookup returns CDR1 SGHVS and CDR2 FNYEAQ. The CDR3 consists of 16 residues.